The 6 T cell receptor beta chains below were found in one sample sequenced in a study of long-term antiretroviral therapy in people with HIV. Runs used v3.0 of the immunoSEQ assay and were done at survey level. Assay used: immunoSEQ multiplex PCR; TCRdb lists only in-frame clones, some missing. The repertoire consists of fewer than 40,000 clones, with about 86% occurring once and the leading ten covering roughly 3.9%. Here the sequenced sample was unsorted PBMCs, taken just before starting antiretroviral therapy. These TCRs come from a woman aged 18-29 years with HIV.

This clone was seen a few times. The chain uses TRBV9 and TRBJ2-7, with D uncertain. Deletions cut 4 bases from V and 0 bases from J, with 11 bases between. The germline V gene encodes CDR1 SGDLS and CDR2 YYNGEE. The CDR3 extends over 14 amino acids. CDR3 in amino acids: CASSKTDHSYEQYF. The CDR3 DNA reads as TGTGCCAGCAGCAAGACGGACCACTCCTACGAGCAGTACTTC.

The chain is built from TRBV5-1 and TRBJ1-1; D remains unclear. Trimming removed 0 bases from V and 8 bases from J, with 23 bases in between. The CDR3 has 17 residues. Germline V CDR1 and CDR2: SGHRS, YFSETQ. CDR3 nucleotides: TGCGCCAGCAGCTTGGAAGGTCGCCCGGCCGGCGGCGCAGAAGCTTTCTTT. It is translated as CASSLEGRPAGGAEAFF.

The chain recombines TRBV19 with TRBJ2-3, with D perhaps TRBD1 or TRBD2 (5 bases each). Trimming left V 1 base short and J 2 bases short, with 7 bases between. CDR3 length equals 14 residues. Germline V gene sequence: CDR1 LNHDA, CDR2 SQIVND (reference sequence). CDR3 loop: CASSIGGYTDTQYF. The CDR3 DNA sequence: TGTGCCAGTAGTATAGGGGGGTACACAGATACGCAGTATTTT.

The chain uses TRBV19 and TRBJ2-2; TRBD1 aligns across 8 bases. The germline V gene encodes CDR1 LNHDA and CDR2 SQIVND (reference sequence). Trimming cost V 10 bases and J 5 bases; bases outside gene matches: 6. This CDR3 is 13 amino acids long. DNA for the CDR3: TGTGCCACCCGACAGGGGAGGACCGGGGAGCTGTTTTTT. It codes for CATRQGRTGELFF. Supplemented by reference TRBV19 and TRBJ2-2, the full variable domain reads DGGITQSPKYLFRKEGQNVTLSCEQNLNHDAMYWYRQDPGQGLRLIYYSQIVNDFQKGDIAEGYSVSREKKESFPLTVTSAQKNPTAFYLCATRQGRTGELFFGEGSRLTVL.

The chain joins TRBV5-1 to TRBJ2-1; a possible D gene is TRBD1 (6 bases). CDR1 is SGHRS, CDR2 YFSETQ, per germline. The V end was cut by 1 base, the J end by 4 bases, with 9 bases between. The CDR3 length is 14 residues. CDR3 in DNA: TGCGCCAGCAGCTTGCAGGGGCCATACAATGAGCAGTTCTTC. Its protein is CASSLQGPYNEQFF.

CDR3 in amino acids: CASSFVSGRAGEQFF. As DNA, the CDR3 is TGCGCCAGCAGCTTCGTTAGCGGGAGGGCCGGTGAGCAGTTCTTC. This sequence joins TRBV5-1 and TRBJ2-1, with 11 bases that match TRBD2. The J segment lost 9 bases and the V segment lost 2 bases, leaving 7 bases of the junction unmatched. Germline V gene data show CDR1 as SGHRS and CDR2 as YFSETQ. There are 15 residues in the CDR3.